This TCR beta chain was captured by sequencing in a study of cytomegalovirus exposure and HLA in healthy donors. Findings of the study overall: Later analysis demonstrated an association between a missense DCLRE1C variant and TCR beta V- and J-gene trimming. It was only CMV serostatus that was available as immune exposure information. Reported results showed that the classifier diagnosed cytomegalovirus status with high specificity and sensitivity.

Each donor was nominally healthy when sampled (though unrecorded immune exposures were likely). With 60 Vbeta and 13 Jbeta primers, the PCR was carried out. Method: immunoSEQ multiplex PCR; TCRdb's copy keeps in-frame clones and lacks some. The data show 180,000 or so clones, about 79% seen once. With regard to this clone: The antigen is undetermined.

Trimming took off 8 bases at V and 2 bases at J, with 21 bases between the two ends. In germline, CDR1 is LNHNV, CDR2 YYDKDF (reference sequence). This CDR3 contains 17 residues. The clonotype was recovered from a man aged 50-60 years in good health and CMV-seropositive. The J gene is TRBJ2-2, the V gene TRBV15; perhaps TRBD2 as D (7 bases). What was sequenced was PBMCs. The CDR3 nucleotides are TGTGCCACCGAGGGCAGAGGGGGGGGTAGAAACACCGGGGAGCTGTTTTTT. Translated: CATEGRGGGRNTGELFF. Full variable domain (missing parts from reference TRBV15 and TRBJ2-2): DAMVIQNPRYQVTQFGKPVTLSCSQTLNHNVMYWYQQKSSQAPKLLFHYYDKDFNNEADTPDNFQSRRPNTSFCFLDIRSPGLGDTAMYLCATEGRGGGRNTGELFFGEGSRLTVL.